This T cell receptor beta chain was sequenced in a study of cytomegalovirus exposure and HLA in healthy donors. The wider study: Earlier work reported about 110 million unique TCR beta sequences from about 180 million T cells.

13 Jbeta primers and 60 Vbeta primers were used for the PCR. The table came from immunoSEQ multiplex PCR; TCRdb's copy has only in-frame clones and leaves some out. The sample lists 170,000 or so clones; around three quarters were seen once. Points from the study as a whole: Despite most TCR sequences being rare, some public TCRs occurred in many donors. The study recorded more than 150 TCR beta chains that were cytomegalovirus-associated.

In this sample, this clone turned up once. The antigen remains unidentified. One end of the junction is discordant with germline, which a read error may explain. CDR3 length equals 15 residues. Germline V lookup: CDR1 SSHAT, CDR2 FNYEAQ (reference sequence). Sequenced: PBMCs. The V gene is TRBV7-7, the J gene TRBJ2-2; 8 bases align to TRBD1. The clonotype originates from a boy younger than 18 in good health and CMV-seronegative. Written as DNA, the CDR3 is TGTGCTAGCAGCTTGGGGACAGGGAACACCGGGGAGCTGTTTTTT. Protein product: CASSLGTGNTGELFF.